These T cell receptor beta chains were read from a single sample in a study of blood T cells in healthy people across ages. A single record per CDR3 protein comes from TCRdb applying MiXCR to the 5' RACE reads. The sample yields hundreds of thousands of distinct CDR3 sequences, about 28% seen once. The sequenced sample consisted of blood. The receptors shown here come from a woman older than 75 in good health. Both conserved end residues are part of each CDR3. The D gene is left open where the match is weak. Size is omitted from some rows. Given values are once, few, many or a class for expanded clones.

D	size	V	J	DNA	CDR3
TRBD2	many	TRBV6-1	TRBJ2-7	TGTGCCAGCAGGCCCAGCGGGGGGCTCTCCTACGAGCAGTACTTC	CASRPSGGLSYEQYF
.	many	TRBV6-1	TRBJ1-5	TGTGCCAGCAGTGAAGGCAGGTATAGCAATCAGCCCCAGCATTTT	CASSEGRYSNQPQHF
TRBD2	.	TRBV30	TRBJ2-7	TGTGCCTGGAGTGTACTAGCGGGATTAAATGAGCAGTACTTC	CAWSVLAGLNEQYF
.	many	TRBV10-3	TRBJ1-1	TGTGCCATCAGTGGGTGGACGTTGAACACTGAAGCTTTCTTT	CAISGWTLNTEAFF
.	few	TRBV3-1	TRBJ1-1	TGTGCCAGCAGCCCTAGAGAGGGACTTTTGAACACTGAAGCTTTCTTT	CASSPREGLLNTEAFF
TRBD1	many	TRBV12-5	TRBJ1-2	TGTGCTAGTGGTTTGGTACTTGGGACAGGGGGCCACTTTGGCTACACCTTC	CASGLVLGTGGHFGYTF
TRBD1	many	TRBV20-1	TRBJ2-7	TGCAGTGCTTTGACGCAGGGACAGGCGGGACGTAACGAGCAGTACTTC	CSALTQGQAGRNEQYF
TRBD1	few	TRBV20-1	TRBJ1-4	TGCAGTGCTAGTCCTATCGACAGGGAAACTAATGAAAAACTGTTTTTT	CSASPIDRETNEKLFF
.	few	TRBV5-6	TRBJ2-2	TGTGTCAGCAGCTTGGAGGTCAGGAACACCGGGGAGCTGTTTTTT	CVSSLEVRNTGELFF
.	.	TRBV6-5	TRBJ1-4	TGTGCCAGCAGTAGACACTCGACAAGGACAACTAATGAAAAACTGTTTTTT	CASSRHSTRTTNEKLFF
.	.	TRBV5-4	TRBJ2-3	TGTGCCAGCAGCTTGGCTAGCAGGGTGGGCACAGATACGCAGTATTTT	CASSLASRVGTDTQYF
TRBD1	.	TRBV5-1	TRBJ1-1	TGCGCCAGCAGCTCCGGGACAGGGACCACTGAAGCTTTCTTT	CASSSGTGTTEAFF
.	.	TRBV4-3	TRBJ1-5	TGCGCCAGCAGCCAAGATAGGCGGCGGTACAATCAGCCCCAGCATTTT	CASSQDRRRYNQPQHF
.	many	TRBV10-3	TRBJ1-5	TGTGCCATCAGTGCTGGCGGGGGGAGCAATCAGCCCCAGCATTTT	CAISAGGGSNQPQHF